The rows below give T cell receptor beta chains drawn from one sample of a study of blood T cell repertoires in COVID-19. Profiling relied on immunoSEQ multiplex PCR, and the TCRdb table lists in-frame clones only, not all of them. The sample contains more than 75,000 clones, 86% of which appear only once. The sample taken for sequencing was peripheral blood. All receptors come from a man older than 75 with active or convalescent COVID-19. Each CDR3 is given with its conserved first and last residue. Fields, in order: V gene, J gene, D gene, clone size, CDR3 DNA, CDR3 protein. The D gene is left open where the match is weak. Clone size, where shown, is once, few, many, or a class for clones that have expanded.

TRBV5-1	TRBJ1-2	TRBD1	-	TGCGCCAGCAGCTTGGGGGGGACAGTGAACTATGGCTACACCTTC	CASSLGGTVNYGYTF
TRBV4-1	TRBJ2-2	TRBD2	-	TGCGCCAGCAGCCAAGTATCAGCGGGACTTAACACCGGGGAGCTGTTTTTT	CASSQVSAGLNTGELFF
TRBV5-8	TRBJ2-1	TRBD2	-	TGTGCCAGCAGCTTCGCAGCGGGAGGGTACAATGAGCAGTTCTTC	CASSFAAGGYNEQFF
TRBV10-3	TRBJ1-2	-	-	TGTGCCATCAGTGAGTCACCGGGGAGGGGCTATGGCTACACCTTC	CAISESPGRGYGYTF
TRBV5-5	TRBJ2-1	TRBD2	-	TGTGCCACTCGGACTAGCGGGTTTAGCTCCTACAATGAGCAGTTCTTC	CATRTSGFSSYNEQFF
TRBV18	TRBJ2-4	TRBD1	-	TGTGCCAGCTCGCCCGACAGGGGGAGATCCATTCAGTACTTC	CASSPDRGRSIQYF
TRBV7-8	TRBJ2-2	TRBD2	-	TGTGCCAGCAGCTTTGGACTAGAGGCCGGGGAGCTGTTTTTT	CASSFGLEAGELFF
TRBV29-1	TRBJ2-1	-	few	TGCAGCGTTGAGCCGGAGACCTACAATGAGCAGTTCTTC	CSVEPETYNEQFF
TRBV28	TRBJ1-2	TRBD1	-	TGTGCCAGCAGACGACGACAGGGCCCGGGGGGCTACACCTTC	CASRRRQGPGGYTF
TRBV19	TRBJ2-7	TRBD2	-	TGTGCCAGTAGTTACGGGACTATGAGGGGAGGGTACGAGCAGTACTTC	CASSYGTMRGGYEQYF
TRBV3-1/TRBV3-2	TRBJ2-2	-	-	TGTGCCAGCAGCTCGAACAGGGTTGGGACCGGGGAGCTGTTTTTT	CASSSNRVGTGELFF
TRBV7-2	TRBJ1-5	-	once	TGTGCCAGCAGCAACCGGGAGGCCGGTCATCCCCAGCATTTT	CASSNREAGHPQHF
TRBV19	TRBJ1-4	-	-	TGTGCCAGTAGTACCGTCTCTGCAACTAATGAAAAACTGTTTTTT	CASSTVSATNEKLFF
TRBV4-1	TRBJ2-7	-	-	TGCGCCAGCAGCCAAGATGCCAGACTGGCTCATACAAGCGAGCAGTACTTC	CASSQDARLAHTSEQYF
TRBV6-2/TRBV6-3	TRBJ1-6	TRBD1	-	TGTGCCAGCAGTTACGAGGGGGCGCTCTCACCCCTCCACTTT	CASSYEGALSPLHF
TRBV18	TRBJ2-5	-	-	TGTGCCAGCTCCAAAGGGGGAGAGACCCAGTACTTC	CASSKGGETQYF
TRBV29-1	TRBJ2-1	TRBD2	-	TGCAGCGTTGAAATTCCGCGCGGGAGCTCCTACAATGAGCAGTTCTTC	CSVEIPRGSSYNEQFF
TRBV9	TRBJ2-1	TRBD2	once	TGTGCCAGCAGCGTAGGAGGTGGGAGCGGGAACTACAATGAGCAGTTCTTC	CASSVGGGSGNYNEQFF
TRBV5-1	TRBJ2-1	-	-	TGCGCCAGCAGCTTGGTACCGGGAGCCCCCACCTCCTACAATGAGCAGTTCTTC	CASSLVPGAPTSYNEQFF
TRBV4-3	TRBJ2-7	-	-	TGCGCCAGCAGCCAAGGTTCCGGTTTTACCTACGAGCAGTACTTC	CASSQGSGFTYEQYF
TRBV21-1	TRBJ1-5	-	-	TGTGCCAGCAGGCCCGGGACGGCGGGGCAGCCCCAGCATTTT	CASRPGTAGQPQHF
TRBV4-3	TRBJ2-5	-	-	TGCGCCAGCAGCCAGGACGGGAAAGAGACCCAGTACTTC	CASSQDGKETQYF
TRBV6-5	TRBJ1-6	-	-	TGTGCCAGCAGTTACTCAGGGGTCTCACCCCTCCACTTT	CASSYSGVSPLHF
TRBV3-1/TRBV3-2	TRBJ1-3	-	-	TGTGCCAGCAGCCAGGTCGTATACGGGGGGCCCGGAAACACCATATATTTT	CASSQVVYGGPGNTIYF
TRBV28	TRBJ1-2	-	-	TGTGCCAGCACCCTCCTGGACACTTCCTATGGCTACACCTTC	CASTLLDTSYGYTF
TRBV7-3	TRBJ2-6	-	once	TGTGCCAGCAGCCCAAGCGCAGGGATCTCTGGGGCCAACGTCCTGACTTTC	CASSPSAGISGANVLTF
TRBV18	TRBJ2-7	TRBD2	few	TGTGCCAGCTCACCCGAAGCGGGAGGGGCCCACGAGCAGTACTTC	CASSPEAGGAHEQYF
TRBV28	TRBJ1-2	-	-	TGTGCCAGCAGCAAGGGGGGGGGCTATGGCTACACCTTC	CASSKGGGYGYTF
TRBV30	TRBJ1-4	-	-	TGTGCCTGGAGTGTACGGGGGGAACTGTTTTTT	CAWSVRGELFF
TRBV6-5	TRBJ1-1	TRBD1	-	TGTGCCAGCATCATTCAGGGGGCGCGGAACACTGAAGCTTTCTTT	CASIIQGARNTEAFF
TRBV24-1	TRBJ2-2	-	-	TGTGCCACCAGTCGTGGAGGGACCGGGGAGCTGTTTTTT	CATSRGGTGELFF
TRBV18	TRBJ2-7	TRBD1	-	TGTGCCAGCTCCCCCGGGACAGGGTCCCGCGAGCAGTACTTC	CASSPGTGSREQYF
TRBV9	TRBJ2-1	TRBD1	few	TGTGCCAGCAGCGCGACAGGGGCATCCTACAATGAGCAGTTCTTC	CASSATGASYNEQFF
TRBV24-1	TRBJ2-1	TRBD2	-	TGTGCCACCAGTGATCCAAGGACTAGCGGGACGTTGCAGTTCTTC	CATSDPRTSGTLQFF
TRBV7-9	TRBJ2-3	-	-	TGTGCCAGCAGCTTAGAGTCGGGACTCCCACACGGTACGCAGTATTTT	CASSLESGLPHGTQYF
TRBV3-1/TRBV3-2	TRBJ2-5	TRBD2	-	TGTGCCAGCAGCCAGCCGGGGGGGGGCTCGGAGACCCAGTACTTC	CASSQPGGGSETQYF
TRBV28	TRBJ2-7	TRBD1	-	TGTGCCAGCAGTTCTGGACAGGGACCGGGGGAGCAGTACTTC	CASSSGQGPGEQYF
TRBV28	TRBJ1-2	TRBD1	-	TGTGCCAGCCAGGGACAGGGATCCTATGGCTACACCTTC	CASQGQGSYGYTF
TRBV6-4	TRBJ2-1	TRBD1	-	TGTGCCAGCAGTGTAGGGGACAGGGTCTCCAATGAGCAGTTCTTC	CASSVGDRVSNEQFF
TRBV6-6	TRBJ1-4	-	-	TGTGCCAGCAGTCCCGGGACTCAGGTTTGGGAAAAACTGTTTTTT	CASSPGTQVWEKLFF
TRBV6-5	TRBJ2-5	TRBD2	-	TGTGCCAGCAGTCTCGCTAGCGGGAGGGCCGTGGACCAGTACTTC	CASSLASGRAVDQYF
TRBV7-2	TRBJ2-6	TRBD1	few	TGTGCCAGCAGTCGAACAGGGGGCACCTCTGGGGCCAACGTCCTGACTTTC	CASSRTGGTSGANVLTF
TRBV28	TRBJ1-2	-	-	TGTGCCAGCAGTGCCCCTATAGGCTACACCTTC	CASSAPIGYTF
TRBV30	TRBJ1-1	-	-	TGTGCCTGGAGGGTCAGGGGCTTGAACACTGAAGCTTTCTTT	CAWRVRGLNTEAFF
TRBV4-3	TRBJ2-6	-	-	TGCGCCAGCAGCCAAGCAGGGGTCGGGGCCAACGTCCTGACTTTC	CASSQAGVGANVLTF
TRBV5-8	TRBJ1-4	TRBD1	-	TGTGCCAGCAGACATAGATTCTTAGGACAGGGTGAAAAACTGTTTTTT	CASRHRFLGQGEKLFF
TRBV12-3/TRBV12-4	TRBJ1-5	-	-	TGTGCCAGCGGACACAGCAATCAGCCCCAGCATTTT	CASGHSNQPQHF
TRBV6-2/TRBV6-3	TRBJ2-7	-	-	TGTGCCAGCAGTTACGCGGCCCGTACCTACGAGCAGTACTTC	CASSYAARTYEQYF
TRBV11-2	TRBJ1-6	-	-	TGTGCCAGCAGCTTAGAGGAGAATTCACCCCTCCACTTT	CASSLEENSPLHF
TRBV7-2	TRBJ2-3	TRBD2	-	TGTGCCAGCAGCTTAGTCGGGACTAGCGGAGGCACAGATACGCAGTATTTT	CASSLVGTSGGTDTQYF
TRBV19	TRBJ1-1	-	-	TGTGCCAGTAGTATAGTTGGAGTAAACACTGAAGCTTTCTTT	CASSIVGVNTEAFF
TRBV5-6	TRBJ1-3	-	-	TGTGCCAGCAGCTTCCAGGACTCTGGAAACACCATATATTTT	CASSFQDSGNTIYF
TRBV5-1	TRBJ2-7	-	-	TGCGCCAGCACGAGGGACACCGGGCGGGCCGAGCAGTACTTC	CASTRDTGRAEQYF